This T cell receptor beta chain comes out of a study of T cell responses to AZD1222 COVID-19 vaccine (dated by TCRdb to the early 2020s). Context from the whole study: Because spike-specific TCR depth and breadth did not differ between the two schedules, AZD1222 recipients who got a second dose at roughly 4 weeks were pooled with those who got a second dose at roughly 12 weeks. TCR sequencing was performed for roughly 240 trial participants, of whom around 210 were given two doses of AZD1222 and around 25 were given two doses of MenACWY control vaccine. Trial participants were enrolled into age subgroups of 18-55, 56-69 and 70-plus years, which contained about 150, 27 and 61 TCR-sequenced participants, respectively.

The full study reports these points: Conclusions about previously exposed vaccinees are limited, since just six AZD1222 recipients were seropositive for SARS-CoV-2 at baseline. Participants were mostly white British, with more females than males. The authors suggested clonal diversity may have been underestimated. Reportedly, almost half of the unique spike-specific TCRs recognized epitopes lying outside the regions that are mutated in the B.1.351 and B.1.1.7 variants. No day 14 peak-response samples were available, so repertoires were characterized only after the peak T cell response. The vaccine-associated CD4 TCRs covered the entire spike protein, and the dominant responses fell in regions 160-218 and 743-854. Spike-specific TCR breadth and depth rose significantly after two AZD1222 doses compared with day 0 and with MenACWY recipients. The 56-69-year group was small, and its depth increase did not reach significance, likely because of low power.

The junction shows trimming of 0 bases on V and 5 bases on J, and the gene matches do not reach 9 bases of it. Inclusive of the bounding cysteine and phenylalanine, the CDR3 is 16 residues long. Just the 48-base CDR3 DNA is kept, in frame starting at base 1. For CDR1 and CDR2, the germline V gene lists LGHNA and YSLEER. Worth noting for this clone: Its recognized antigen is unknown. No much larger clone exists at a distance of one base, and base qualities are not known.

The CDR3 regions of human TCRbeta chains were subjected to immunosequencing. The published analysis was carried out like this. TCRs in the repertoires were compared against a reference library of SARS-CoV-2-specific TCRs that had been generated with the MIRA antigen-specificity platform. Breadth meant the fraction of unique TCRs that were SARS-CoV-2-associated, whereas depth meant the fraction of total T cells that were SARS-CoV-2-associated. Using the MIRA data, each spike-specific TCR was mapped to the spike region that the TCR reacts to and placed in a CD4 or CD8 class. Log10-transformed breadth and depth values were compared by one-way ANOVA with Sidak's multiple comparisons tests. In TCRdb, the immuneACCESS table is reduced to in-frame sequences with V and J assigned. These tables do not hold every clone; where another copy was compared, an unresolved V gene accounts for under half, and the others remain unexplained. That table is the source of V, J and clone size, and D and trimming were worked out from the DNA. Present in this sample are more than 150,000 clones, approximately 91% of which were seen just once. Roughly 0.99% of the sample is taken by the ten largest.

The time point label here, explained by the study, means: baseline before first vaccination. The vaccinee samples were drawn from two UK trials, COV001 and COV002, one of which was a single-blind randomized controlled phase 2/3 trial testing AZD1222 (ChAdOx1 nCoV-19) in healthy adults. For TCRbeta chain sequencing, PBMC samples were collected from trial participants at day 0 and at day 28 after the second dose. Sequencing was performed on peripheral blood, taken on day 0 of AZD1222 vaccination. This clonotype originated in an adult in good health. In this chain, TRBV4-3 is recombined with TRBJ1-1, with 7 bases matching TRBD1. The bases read TGCGCCAGCAGCCAAGACAGGGACAGATGGGGGACTGAAGCTTTCTTT. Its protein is CASSQDRDRWGTEAFF.